The 25 T cell receptor beta chains below all came from one sample that was sequenced in a study of shared clonotypes between healthy human individuals. Clones were read by immunoSEQ multiplex PCR, and TCRdb kept only the in-frame ones, dropping some. The table records over 1.5 million clones, roughly 98% of them present only once. The sequenced sample consisted of naive CD4+ T cells sorted from blood. The subset denotes: CD45RA+ positively selected. Receptors were obtained from a young man in good health.

Details on this clone: The sample carries other DNA sequences with the same CDR3. The V and J genes are TRBV5-5 and TRBJ2-2; no definite D call. The CDR3 runs to 12 residues. Germline lookup yields CDR1 SGHKS and CDR2 YYEKEE (reference sequence). Trimming took 4 bases from V and 6 from J, leaving 7 bases between them. Here the CDR3 reads CASSLGAGELFF. The DNA for the CDR3 is TGTGCCAGCAGCCTAGGAGCCGGGGAGCTGTTTTTT.

This chain links TRBV9 with TRBJ2-7; D is undetermined. Trimming took 2 bases from V and 6 from J, leaving 15 bases between them. Germline assignment: CDR1 SGDLS and CDR2 YYNGEE. The CDR3 spans 14 residues. The DNA for the CDR3 is TGTGCCAGCAGCGTCGCCGGAACCTCGGGCGAGCAGTACTTC. The encoded protein is CASSVAGTSGEQYF.

The rearrangement joins TRBV28 to TRBJ1-2; TRBD1 aligns across 8 bases. This CDR3 region has 14 residues. Trimming removed 4 bases from V and 4 bases from J; junction bases left unmatched: 5. CDR1 is MDHEN, CDR2 SYDVKM, per germline. The CDR3 DNA is TGTGCCAGCAGTTCTCGGACAGGGCTCTATGGCTACACCTTC. This encodes CASSSRTGLYGYTF.

Only one count was recorded for this clone. J is TRBJ2-1 and V is TRBV30; maybe TRBD1 (6 bases). CDR1 and CDR2 from the germline V gene are GTSNPN and SVGIG (reference sequence). This CDR3 spans 14 amino acids. Trimming left V 4 bases short and J 7 bases short, with 17 bases between. The CDR3 loop reads CAWITGRATNEQFF. The DNA of the CDR3 is TGTGCCTGGATTACAGGGCGGGCCACTAATGAGCAGTTCTTC.

The genes are TRBV7-9 and TRBJ2-1; TRBD2 agrees at 9 bases. Germline-derived CDR1 and CDR2 are SEHNR and FQNEAQ (reference sequence). The CDR3 loop spans 14 amino acids. V shed 3 bases and J 5 bases; nucleotides not matched to a gene: 2. As DNA, the CDR3 is TGTGCCAGCAGCTTCGGCGGGAGGGACAATGAGCAGTTCTTC. It specifies CASSFGGRDNEQFF.

The rearrangement links TRBV5-1 to TRBJ2-7; D not resolved. V was trimmed by 0 bases and J by 3 bases, leaving 10 bases between them. Germline V lookup: CDR1 SGHRS, CDR2 YFSETQ. The CDR3 contains 14 residues. Here the CDR3 reads CASSLVTRFYEQYF. The CDR3 coding sequence is TGCGCCAGCAGCTTGGTGACTCGGTTCTACGAGCAGTACTTC.

The rearrangement links TRBV7-6 to TRBJ2-1, with TRBD2 matching over 10 bases. Trimming at V came to 5 bases and at J to 0 bases, leaving 10 bases not matched to a gene. Germline-derived CDR1 and CDR2 are SGHVS and FNYEAQ. The CDR3 length is 18 residues. CDR3 coding DNA: TGTGCCAGCAGCCACGGACCGGCTAGCGGGAGCTCCTACAATGAGCAGTTCTTC. Protein: CASSHGPASGSSYNEQFF.

V is TRBV28 and J is TRBJ2-4; TRBD1 agrees at 12 bases. The ends lost 3 bases at V and 1 base at J; junction bases unmatched: 13. Germline CDR1 MDHEN, CDR2 SYDVKM. The CDR3 has 20 amino acids. Written as DNA, the CDR3 is TGTGCCAGCAGTTTTCGTCTGGGACAGGGGGCCCTGGGGGCCAAAAACATTCAGTACTTC. Its protein is CASSFRLGQGALGAKNIQYF.

The rearrangement joins TRBV10-2 to TRBJ2-1; 8 nucleotides agree with TRBD1. Germline-derived CDR1 and CDR2 are WSHSY and SAAADI. V dropped 8 bases and J dropped 7; count of bases not matched to a gene: 25. CDR3 length equals 19 residues. The DNA for the CDR3 is TGCGCCAGCCCATCAAGGGGATCCGGGACAGGTAATGGCGGGAATGAGCAGTTCTTC. Protein: CASPSRGSGTGNGGNEQFF.

The chain combines TRBV2 with TRBJ2-1; a possible D gene is TRBD2 (6 bases). This CDR3 has 14 residues. Trimming removed 4 bases at V and 6 bases at J, with 13 bases between. Germline lookup yields CDR1 SNHLY and CDR2 FYNNEI. This CDR3 is CASSVSPGGNEQFF. In nucleotides, the CDR3 is TGTGCCAGCAGTGTCAGCCCCGGGGGCAATGAGCAGTTCTTC.

This chain connects TRBV7-9 to TRBJ1-3; D ambiguous. This CDR3 has 16 amino acids. Germline-derived CDR1 and CDR2 are SEHNR and FQNEAQ (reference sequence). Between the trimmed V and J ends, which lost 5 bases and 3 bases, there was a span of 17 bases. CDR3 region: CASSKIWTDHGNTIYF. The CDR3 nucleotides read TGTGCCAGCAGCAAGATTTGGACGGATCATGGAAACACCATATATTTT.

The V gene is TRBV30, the J gene TRBJ1-2; no definite D call. Germline CDR1 and CDR2: GTSNPN and SVGIG (reference sequence). V shed 0 bases and J shed 6 bases, with 8 bases lying between them. CDR3 length: 12 amino acids. This CDR3 reads CAWSVRVHGYTF. CDR3 DNA sequence: TGTGCCTGGAGTGTACGAGTCCATGGCTACACCTTC.

This chain links TRBV6-5 with TRBJ1-1; 8 nucleotides line up with TRBD1. The germline gives CDR1 MNHEY, CDR2 SVGAGI. Trimming at V came to 6 bases and at J to 4 bases, leaving 10 bases not matched to a gene. This CDR3 has 15 amino acids. This CDR3 is CASSRLRQGSTEAFF. The CDR3 DNA reads TGTGCCAGCAGCCGCCTTCGACAGGGGAGCACTGAAGCTTTCTTT.

The chain couples TRBV11-2 to TRBJ2-4, with TRBD2 matching 15 bases. The CDR3 spans 18 residues. The J segment lost 8 bases and the V segment lost 3 bases, leaving 11 bases of the junction unmatched. Germline CDR1 reads SGHAT; CDR2 reads FQNNGV. CDR3 region: CASSFLGLAGGPFYIQYF. CDR3 DNA: TGTGCCAGCAGCTTTCTCGGACTAGCGGGAGGGCCTTTTTACATTCAGTACTTC.

This chain joins TRBV29-1 and TRBJ1-3; weak D call: TRBD1 (5 bases). The CDR3 extends over 14 amino acids. Looked up from germline, CDR1 is SQVTM and CDR2 is ANQGSEA. The V gene lost 3 bases and the J gene lost 0 bases, with 9 bases spanning the gap. This chain's CDR3 is CSVDRQGSGNTIYF. In DNA, the CDR3 is TGCAGCGTTGATAGGCAGGGCTCTGGAAACACCATATATTTT. Complete variable domain (other parts from reference TRBV29-1 and TRBJ1-3): SAVISQKPSRDICQRGTSLTIQCQVDSQVTMMFWYRQQPGQSLTLIATANQGSEATYESGFVIDKFPISRPNLTFSTLTVSNMSPEDSSIYLCSVDRQGSGNTIYFGEGSWLTVV.

The chain uses TRBV29-1 and TRBJ2-7, with D perhaps matching TRBD1 (5 bases). The CDR3 covers 13 residues. V was pared by 4 bases and J by 6 bases, with 16 bases between. Germline lookup yields CDR1 SQVTM and CDR2 ANQGSEA. The CDR3 DNA reads as TGCAGCGTTGTTGACAGAACGACCCTCGAGCAGTACTTC. This translates into CSVVDRTTLEQYF.

This chain uses TRBV6-6 with TRBJ1-4; D is unresolved. This CDR3 region has 15 residues. CDR1 MNHNY and CDR2 SVGAGI come from the germline V gene (reference sequence). With 5 bases removed from V and 4 bases from J, the gap between germline ends came to 14 bases. Here the CDR3 reads CASSTPSANNEKLFF. In nucleotides, the CDR3 is TGTGCCAGCAGTACCCCATCGGCTAATAATGAAAAACTGTTTTTT.

The chain combines TRBV6-5 with TRBJ2-2, with TRBD1 identical over 10 bases. Germline loops: CDR1 MNHEY, CDR2 SVGAGI. V shed 6 bases, J shed 6 bases, and the junction held 7 bases outside the gene matches. CDR3 length: 15 residues. The CDR3 DNA sequence: TGTGCCAGCAGGGAACAGACAGGGGGCTCCGGGGAGCTGTTTTTT. This codes for CASREQTGGSGELFF.

The J gene is TRBJ1-1, the V gene TRBV10-3; 9 bases line up with TRBD1. The ends lost 8 bases at V and 1 base at J; junction bases unmatched: 2. The CDR3 is made up of 13 amino acids. Germline CDR1 reads ENHRY; CDR2 reads SYGVKD. The CDR3 nucleotides read TGTGCCATCCAGACAGGGGGGAACACTGAAGCTTTCTTT. This encodes CAIQTGGNTEAFF.

Concerning this clone itself: Other DNA sequences in this specimen translate into the identical CDR3. CDR3 DNA sequence: TGTGCCAGCAGTTTAGTGGGTGGTCAGCCCCAGCATTTT. This codes for CASSLVGGQPQHF. The rearrangement uses TRBV28 and TRBJ1-5; no definite D call. Trimming took off 2 bases at V and 6 bases at J, with 8 bases between the two ends. From germline, CDR1 is MDHEN and CDR2 SYDVKM. The length of the CDR3 is 13 residues.

J is TRBJ2-5 and V is TRBV11-3; D assignment may be TRBD1 or TRBD2 (5 bases each). The CDR3 is 17 residues long. CDR1 is SGHNT and CDR2 is YENEEA in the germline V gene. Trimming pared 1 base from V and 0 bases from J, leaving 15 bases between. CDR3 amino acids: CASSLGDRRGNQETQYF. CDR3 DNA sequence: TGTGCCAGCAGCTTAGGGGACCGAAGGGGCAACCAAGAGACCCAGTACTTC.

V is TRBV4-3 and J is TRBJ2-7; D possibly uses TRBD1 or TRBD2 (5 bases each). The CDR3 loop spans 15 amino acids. The V and J ends lost 1 base and 0 bases respectively, with 10 bases between them. CDR1 LGHNA and CDR2 YSLEER come from the germline V gene. In DNA form, the CDR3 reads TGCGCCAGCAGCCAAGCCGCAGGGAGCTCCTACGAGCAGTACTTC. Translating gives CASSQAAGSSYEQYF.

The J gene is TRBJ1-1, the V gene TRBV29-1; D call uncertain. Deletions cut 4 bases from V and 3 bases from J, with 12 bases between. The CDR3 covers 13 residues. The germline V gene has CDR1 SQVTM and CDR2 ANQGSEA. Here the CDR3 reads CSVVYVRDTEAFF. CDR3 in DNA: TGCAGCGTTGTATATGTACGCGACACTGAAGCTTTCTTT.

This clone was recorded only once. At the DNA level, this CDR3 is encoded by other sequences in the same sample as well. This chain uses TRBV5-1 with TRBJ2-3, with 16 bases that match TRBD2. J gave up 4 bases and V 0 bases, and 5 bases lay outside the gene matches. CDR3 length: 18 residues. Germline lookup yields CDR1 SGHRS and CDR2 YFSETQ. The CDR3 is CASSLGGLAGGRADTQYF. DNA for the CDR3: TGCGCCAGCAGCTTGGGGGGACTAGCGGGAGGGCGTGCAGATACGCAGTATTTT.

The J gene is TRBJ2-3, the V gene TRBV4-2; D tentatively reads TRBD1 or TRBD2 (5 bases each). This CDR3 is 14 amino acids long. Germline values: CDR1 LGHNA, CDR2 YNFKEQ. Trimming took off 3 bases at V and 0 bases at J, with 7 bases between the two ends. In DNA form, the CDR3 reads TGTGCCAGCAGCCAGGGGGAAAGCACAGATACGCAGTATTTT. Encoded protein: CASSQGESTDTQYF.